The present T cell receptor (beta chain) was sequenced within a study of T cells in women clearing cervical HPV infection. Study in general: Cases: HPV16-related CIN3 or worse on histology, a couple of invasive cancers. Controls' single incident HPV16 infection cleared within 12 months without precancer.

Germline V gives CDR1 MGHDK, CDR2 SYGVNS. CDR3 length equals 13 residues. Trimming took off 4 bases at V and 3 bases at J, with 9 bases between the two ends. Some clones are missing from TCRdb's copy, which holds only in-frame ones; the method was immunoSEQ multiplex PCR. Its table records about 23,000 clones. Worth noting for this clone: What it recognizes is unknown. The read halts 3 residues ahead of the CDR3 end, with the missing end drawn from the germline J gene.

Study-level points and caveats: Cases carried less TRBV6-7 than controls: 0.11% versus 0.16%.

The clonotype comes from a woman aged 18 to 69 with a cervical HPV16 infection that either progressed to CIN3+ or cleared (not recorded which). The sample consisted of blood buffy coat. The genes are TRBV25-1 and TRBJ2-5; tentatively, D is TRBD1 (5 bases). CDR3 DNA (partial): TGTGCCAGCAGTGGAGTAGGGGAAGAGACC. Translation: CASSGVGEET. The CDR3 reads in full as CASSGVGEETQYF.